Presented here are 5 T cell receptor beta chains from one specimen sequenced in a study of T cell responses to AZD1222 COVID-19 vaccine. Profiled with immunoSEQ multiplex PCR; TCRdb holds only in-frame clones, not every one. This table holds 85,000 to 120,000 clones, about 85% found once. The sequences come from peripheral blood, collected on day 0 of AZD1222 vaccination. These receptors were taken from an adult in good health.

In DNA, the CDR3 is TGTGCCAGCAGCCGGGGGGATCAAGAGACCCAGTACTTC. The encoded protein is CASSRGDQETQYF. V and J are TRBV6-2 or TRBV6-3 and TRBJ2-5; TRBD2 agrees at 7 bases. CDR3 size: 13 residues. CDR1 MNHEY and CDR2 SVGEGT come from the germline V gene. Trimming at V came to 6 bases and at J to 2 bases, leaving 3 bases not matched to a gene.

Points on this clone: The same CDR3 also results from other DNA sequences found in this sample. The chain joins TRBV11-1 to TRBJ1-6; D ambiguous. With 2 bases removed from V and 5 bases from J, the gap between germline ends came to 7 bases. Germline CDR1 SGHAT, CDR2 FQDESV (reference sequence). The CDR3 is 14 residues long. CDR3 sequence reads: CASSLRANNSPLHF. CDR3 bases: TGTGCCAGCAGCTTACGGGCGAATAATTCACCCCTCCACTTT.

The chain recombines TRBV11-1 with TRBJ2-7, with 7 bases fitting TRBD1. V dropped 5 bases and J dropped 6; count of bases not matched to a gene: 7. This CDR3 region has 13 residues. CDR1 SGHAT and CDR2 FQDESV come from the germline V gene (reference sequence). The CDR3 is CASSDSRQGEQYF. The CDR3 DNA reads TGTGCCAGCAGCGATAGCCGACAGGGCGAGCAGTACTTC.

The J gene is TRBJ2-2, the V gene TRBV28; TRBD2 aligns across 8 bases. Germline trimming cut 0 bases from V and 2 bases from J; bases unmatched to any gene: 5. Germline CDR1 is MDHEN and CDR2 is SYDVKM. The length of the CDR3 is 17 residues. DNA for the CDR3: TGTGCCAGCAGTTTATGGACTATAGCGGGAAACACCGGGGAGCTGTTTTTT. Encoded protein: CASSLWTIAGNTGELFF.

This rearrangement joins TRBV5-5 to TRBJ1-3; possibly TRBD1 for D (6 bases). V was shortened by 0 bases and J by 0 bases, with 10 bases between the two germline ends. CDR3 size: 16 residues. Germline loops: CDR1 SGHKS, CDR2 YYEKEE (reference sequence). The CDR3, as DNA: TGTGCCAGCAGCTTGGGGGACACCTTCTCTGGAAACACCATATATTTT. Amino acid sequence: CASSLGDTFSGNTIYF.